The 10 T cell receptor beta chains below come from one sample, sequenced in a study of Ad26.COV2.S vaccination and SARS-CoV-2 variants. Noted treatment: roughly 19 received Ad26.COV2.S at low or high dose, single or two shots; roughly five received placebo; per-sample allocation not given. Sampling was done on day 63 after the first vaccine or placebo injection. Data came from immunoSEQ multiplex PCR; TCRdb stores just in-frame clones and leaves some out. This sample has 380,000 or so clones, with 86% found just once. The material was peripheral blood, obtained in a trial of Ad26.COV2.S vaccine versus placebo. These receptors all come from a person between 18 and 59 years old who received the Ad26.COV2.S COVID-19 vaccine or a placebo.

V is TRBV5-6 and J is TRBJ1-1; no definite D call. V lost 3 bases and J lost 3, with 15 bases in between. CDR1 is SGHDT and CDR2 is YYEEEE in the germline V gene. CDR3 length: 15 amino acids. The CDR3 is CASSSRWEGYTEAFF. In nucleotides, the CDR3 is TGTGCCAGCAGCTCTCGATGGGAAGGGTACACTGAAGCTTTCTTT.

As concerns this clone: A much larger clone is a single base away; this may be a read error. The chain recombines TRBV5-1 with TRBJ2-5; D not certain. Germline V CDR1 and CDR2: SGHRS, YFSETQ. The CDR3 consists of 12 residues. Trimming took 1 base from V and 0 from J, leaving 1 base between them. The CDR3 sequence is CASSLHQETQYF. CDR3 DNA sequence: TGCGCCAGCAGCTTGCACCAAGAGACCCAGTACTTC.

The chain recombines TRBV4-3 with TRBJ1-5, with TRBD1 matching over 7 bases. Germline-derived CDR1 and CDR2 are LGHNA and YSLEER. The CDR3 totals 17 residues. The junction had 11 bases not matched to a gene; V was cut back by 2 bases and J by 4 bases. The CDR3 spells CASSQNFGTADNQPQHF. In DNA, the CDR3 is TGCGCCAGCAGCCAAAACTTCGGGACAGCAGATAATCAGCCCCAGCATTTT.

The rearrangement links TRBV5-1 to TRBJ2-1, with D perhaps TRBD2 (6 bases). CDR1 and CDR2 (germline): SGHRS, YFSETQ. The CDR3 has 15 residues. V lost 0 bases and J lost 7, with 14 bases in between. CDR3 nucleotide sequence: TGCGCCAGCAGCTTGGCTACGACTAGAAATAATGAGCAGTTCTTC. It yields the protein CASSLATTRNNEQFF.

This clone came up once. The J gene is TRBJ2-2, the V gene TRBV3-1 (or the pseudogene TRBV3-2); D gene unclear. Trimming left V 6 bases short and J 2 bases short, with 19 bases between. Germline lookup yields CDR1 LGHDT and CDR2 YNNKEL (reference sequence). This CDR3 comprises 17 residues. The CDR3 is CASRPPRIGANTGELFF. CDR3 in DNA: TGTGCCAGCAGGCCCCCTAGGATTGGCGCAAACACCGGGGAGCTGTTTTTT.

The gene calls are TRBV30 and TRBJ1-2; D ambiguous. Germline V gene sequence: CDR1 GTSNPN, CDR2 SVGIG (reference sequence). The germline V and J ends were trimmed by 0 bases and 4 bases, with 6 bases remaining between them. The CDR3 is 12 residues long. DNA for the CDR3: TGTGCCTGGAGTGTATATGGCTATGGCTACACCTTC. Translated, it gives CAWSVYGYGYTF. The full variable domain, in which reference TRBV30 and TRBJ1-2 provide the parts outside the CDR3, is SQTIHQWPATLVQPVGSPLSLECTVEGTSNPNLYWYRQAAGRGLQLLFYSVGIGQISSEVPQNLSASRPQDRQFILSSKKLLLSDSGFYLCAWSVYGYGYTFGSGTRLTVV.

The chain's CDR3 is CASSYLGTGAVYNYGYTF. In DNA, the CDR3 is TGTGCCAGCAGCTACCTCGGGACAGGGGCCGTTTATAACTATGGCTACACCTTC. V and J are TRBV28 and TRBJ1-2; TRBD1 matches at 10 bases. The CDR3 covers 18 residues. Germline values: CDR1 MDHEN, CDR2 SYDVKM. J was trimmed by 1 base and V by 6 bases; bases with no gene match: 14.

This clone was observed once. The J gene is TRBJ2-1, the V gene TRBV28; either TRBD1 or TRBD2 may fit D (5 bases each). In germline, CDR1 is MDHEN, CDR2 SYDVKM. Between the trimmed V and J ends, which lost 2 bases and 4 bases, there was a span of 9 bases. CDR3 size: 14 residues. The CDR3 sequence: CASSLVGRYNEQFF. The CDR3 DNA is TGTGCCAGCAGTTTAGTGGGACGATACAATGAGCAGTTCTTC. Full variable domain (outside the CDR3, taken from reference TRBV28 and TRBJ2-1): DVKVTQSSRYLVKRTGEKVFLECVQDMDHENMFWYRQDPGLGLRLIYFSYDVKMKEKGDIPEGYSVSREKKERFSLILESASTNQTSMYLCASSLVGRYNEQFFGPGTRLTVL.

This clone was found once. This chain links TRBV28 with TRBJ2-7; D is undetermined. Germline V gene sequence: CDR1 MDHEN, CDR2 SYDVKM. The CDR3 is 13 amino acids. Trimming cost V 5 bases and J 7 bases, with 15 bases left between them. CDR3 DNA sequence: TGTGCCAGCAGTCCTATAGGACCTCGAGAGCAGTACTTC. This codes for CASSPIGPREQYF.

In its sample, this clone was seen once. V gene TRBV28 combines with J gene TRBJ2-7; D not certain. There are 12 residues in the CDR3. The germline gives CDR1 MDHEN, CDR2 SYDVKM. CDR3 protein: CGSGPNSYEQYF. The CDR3 DNA reads TGTGGCTCCGGGCCAAACTCCTACGAGCAGTACTTC.